Each of the 30 T cell receptor beta chains below was sequenced from the same sample in a study of regulatory and conventional T cells in RAG deficiency. Profiled with immunoSEQ multiplex PCR; TCRdb holds only in-frame clones, not every one. This sample yields 10,000 to 15,000 clones, of which about 92% are seen a single time; approximately 1.1% belongs to the top ten. Blood CD4+ CD25-low CD127-high conventional T cells supplied the genomic DNA template. This sample also belongs to another study, concerning regulatory T cells. From that study: The primer mix had 52 TRBV and 13 TRBJ primers.

The specimen was CD4+ effector T cells sorted from blood. The receptors come from a human donor in good health.

The chain employs TRBV2 and TRBJ2-3; 7 bases are a match to TRBD1. With V trimmed by 4 bases and J by 2 bases, 3 bases remained unmatched. Germline assignment: CDR1 SNHLY and CDR2 FYNNEI. CDR3 length: 14 amino acids. The CDR3, as DNA: TGTGCCAGCAGTGTTGGACAGGTCACAGATACGCAGTATTTT. As protein: CASSVGQVTDTQYF.

Only one count was recorded for this clone. CDR3 DNA: TGTGCCAGCAGCGTAGGTACTAGCGGGGGATCTGAGCAGTTCTTC. Translated, it gives CASSVGTSGGSEQFF. The chain has TRBV9 and TRBJ2-1; 11 nucleotides line up with TRBD2. The CDR3 extends over 15 amino acids. CDR1 and CDR2 from the germline V gene are SGDLS and YYNGEE. Trimming took 0 bases from V and 9 from J; bases not matched to a gene: 5.

V and J are TRBV28 and TRBJ1-5; 8 bases fit TRBD1. CDR1 and CDR2 (germline): MDHEN, SYDVKM. The CDR3 covers 15 residues. Unmatched junction bases numbered 4, after V lost 2 bases and J lost 4 bases. CDR3 in DNA: TGTGCCAGCAGTTTAGCAGGGGGCCTAAATCAGCCCCAGCATTTT. This codes for CASSLAGGLNQPQHF. The entire variable domain, with the rest obtained from reference TRBV28 and TRBJ1-5, is as follows: DVKVTQSSRYLVKRTGEKVFLECVQDMDHENMFWYRQDPGLGLRLIYFSYDVKMKEKGDIPEGYSVSREKKERFSLILESASTNQTSMYLCASSLAGGLNQPQHFGDGTRLSIL.

This clone has only a few counts. This chain joins TRBV7-9 and TRBJ1-2; D is undetermined. The CDR3 is 14 residues long. V dropped 0 bases and J dropped 5 bases, with 10 bases sitting between them. Germline V CDR1 and CDR2: SEHNR, FQNEAQ (reference sequence). Here the CDR3 reads CASSLAAAVYGYTF. For the CDR3, the DNA is TGTGCCAGCAGCTTAGCGGCAGCTGTGTATGGCTACACCTTC. The full variable domain, in which reference TRBV7-9 and TRBJ1-2 provide the parts outside the CDR3, is DTGVSQNPRHKITKRGQNVTFRCDPISEHNRLYWYRQTLGQGPEFLTYFQNEAQLEKSRLLSDRFSAERPKGSFSTLEIQRTEQGDSAMYLCASSLAAAVYGYTFGSGTRLTVV.

V and J are TRBV29-1 and TRBJ1-2; the D is unclear. Trimming left V 0 bases short and J 4 bases short, with 6 bases between. The CDR3 sequence is 12 residues long. Germline V gene lookup returns CDR1 SQVTM and CDR2 ANQGSEA. CDR3 sequence (DNA): TGCAGCGTTGAAGATAATATCTATGGCTACACCTTC. Amino acid sequence: CSVEDNIYGYTF.

This CDR3 reads CASSPQTGQGDQPQHF. The CDR3 DNA reads as TGTGCCAGCTCACCACAGACCGGACAGGGGGATCAGCCCCAGCATTTT. The rearrangement uses TRBV18 and TRBJ1-5; the match to TRBD1 covers 10 bases. The CDR3 consists of 16 residues. With V trimmed by 1 base and J by 5 bases, 5 bases remained unmatched. CDR1 is KGHSH, CDR2 LQKENI, per germline.

The chain links TRBV2 to TRBJ1-2, with unresolved D. This CDR3 spans 14 amino acids. V was pared by 8 bases and J by 5 bases, with 18 bases between. CDR1 is SNHLY, CDR2 FYNNEI, per germline. The CDR3 DNA reads TGTGCCAGCCGCCGTGACCCGGGAACTTATGGCTACACCTTC. Residues: CASRRDPGTYGYTF. The whole variable domain, filled in from reference TRBV2 and TRBJ1-2, reads EPEVTQTPSHQVTQMGQEVILRCVPISNHLYFYWYRQILGQKVEFLVSFYNNEISEKSEIFDDQFSVERPDGSNFTLKIRSTKLEDSAMYFCASRRDPGTYGYTFGSGTRLTVV.

The J gene is TRBJ2-7, the V gene TRBV6-5, with 9 bases identical to TRBD2. V shed 2 bases and J 7 bases; nucleotides not matched to a gene: 9. This CDR3 region has 15 residues. The germline V gene encodes CDR1 MNHEY and CDR2 SVGAGI. In DNA, the CDR3 is TGTGCCAGCAGTTACGCGGCAGGCCTAGCGGGGGAGCAGTACTTC. Its protein is CASSYAAGLAGEQYF.

The gene calls are TRBV4-1 and TRBJ2-7; 11 positions match TRBD2. V lost 2 bases, J lost 6 bases, and 12 bases stayed unmatched. The CDR3 spans 17 residues. Germline CDR1 reads MGHRA; CDR2 reads YSYEKL. Here the CDR3 reads CASSQQGVLAGEGEQYF. The CDR3 nucleotides are TGCGCCAGCAGCCAACAAGGGGTACTAGCGGGAGAGGGCGAGCAGTACTTC.

J is TRBJ1-6 and V is TRBV27; no clear D gene. Germline V lookup: CDR1 MNHEY, CDR2 SMNVEV (reference sequence). V dropped 0 bases and J dropped 5 bases, with 14 bases sitting between them. The CDR3 spans 17 residues. CDR3 bases: TGTGCCAGCAGTTTATCATTGAATCGAATTAATAATTCACCCCTCCACTTT. Amino acids: CASSLSLNRINNSPLHF.

The chain links TRBV5-6 to TRBJ2-1; D possibly matches TRBD1 or TRBD2 (5 bases each). Germline CDR1 reads SGHDT; CDR2 reads YYEEEE. This CDR3 region has 14 residues. V lost 5 bases, J lost 6 bases, and 15 bases lay in between. CDR3 sequence: CASRPRGVSNEQFF. DNA for the CDR3: TGTGCCAGCAGGCCTAGAGGGGTATCCAATGAGCAGTTCTTC.

The chain couples TRBV5-6 to TRBJ1-3; weak D call: TRBD1 (6 bases). The CDR3 runs to 15 residues. The V end was cut by 2 bases, the J end by 0 bases, with 9 bases between. Germline CDR1 reads SGHDT; CDR2 reads YYEEEE. CDR3 in amino acids: CASSLAGDSGNTIYF. The CDR3 DNA follows: TGTGCCAGCAGCTTAGCAGGGGACTCTGGAAACACCATATATTTT.

CDR3 residues: CASTGTAPYEQYF. The CDR3 DNA reads TGTGCCAGCACCGGGACTGCCCCCTACGAGCAGTACTTC. The rearrangement uses TRBV2 and TRBJ2-7, with D tentatively TRBD2 (6 bases). The CDR3 is 13 residues long. Trimming removed 7 bases from V and 2 bases from J, with 12 bases in between. The V gene's germline CDR1 is SNHLY and CDR2 FYNNEI.

This clone was picked up one time. The rearrangement uses TRBV28 and TRBJ2-7; 7 bases agree with TRBD1. Germline CDR1 reads MDHEN; CDR2 reads SYDVKM. CDR3 length equals 15 residues. The V segment lost 5 bases and the J segment 2 bases; nucleotides outside the gene matches: 9. Written as DNA, the CDR3 is TGTGCCAGCAGTCGCCCGGGACAGCTGGCCTACGAGCAGTACTTC. It codes for CASSRPGQLAYEQYF.

The chain employs TRBV30 and TRBJ2-1; 7 bases are shared with TRBD2. CDR3 length equals 10 residues. Germline values: CDR1 GTSNPN, CDR2 SVGIG (reference sequence). V trimming: 5 bases; J trimming: 14 bases; junction bases outside the gene matches: 6. The CDR3 sequence: CAWGGDRKFF. The CDR3 DNA is TGTGCCTGGGGGGGGGACCGAAAGTTCTTC.

This chain links TRBV5-1 with TRBJ2-7; D remains unclear. Between the trimmed V and J ends, which lost 4 bases and 5 bases, there was a span of 19 bases. The CDR3 is 15 amino acids. Germline V CDR1 and CDR2: SGHRS, YFSETQ. The CDR3 protein is CASSPTWVFNHEQYF. In nucleotides, the CDR3 is TGCGCCAGCAGCCCAACTTGGGTCTTTAACCACGAGCAGTACTTC. Filled out from reference TRBV5-1 and TRBJ2-7, the complete variable domain reads KAGVTQTPRYLIKTRGQQVTLSCSPISGHRSVSWYQQTPGQGLQFLFEYFSETQRNKGNFPGRFSGRQFSNSRSEMNVSTLELGDSALYLCASSPTWVFNHEQYFGPGTRLTVT.

The V call is TRBV14, the J call TRBJ2-5; D is possibly TRBD1 (6 bases). V lost 0 bases to trimming and J lost 6 bases, with 14 bases between them. Germline values: CDR1 SGHDN, CDR2 FVKESK. The CDR3 contains 15 residues. The DNA for the CDR3 is TGTGCCAGCAGCCAAGATAGCAGGGGTTTGCAGACCCAGTACTTC. Protein sequence: CASSQDSRGLQTQYF. The complete variable domain, with remaining parts taken from reference TRBV14 and TRBJ2-5, reads EAGVTQFPSHSVIEKGQTVTLRCDPISGHDNLYWYRRVMGKEIKFLLHFVKESKQDESGMPNNRFLAERTGGTYSTLKVQPAELEDSGVYFCASSQDSRGLQTQYFGPGTRLLVL.

V usage is TRBV12-5 and J usage is TRBJ1-1; possible D gene TRBD1, 6 bases. V dropped 5 bases and J dropped 1 base, with 11 bases sitting between them. The CDR3 is 14 residues long. The V gene's germline CDR1 is LGHNT and CDR2 FRNRAP. The CDR3 nucleotides read TGTGCTAGTGGTCCTGGGGGACAGAACACTGAAGCTTTCTTT. Translating gives CASGPGGQNTEAFF.

The gene calls are TRBV5-4 and TRBJ1-1; D is possibly TRBD1 (6 bases). CDR1 and CDR2 (germline): SGHNT, YYREEE (reference sequence). Deletions cut 4 bases from V and 4 bases from J, with 17 bases between. This CDR3 contains 15 residues. The CDR3 DNA follows: TGTGCCAGCAGCGTGCTTGGGGGGCAGAGCACTGAAGCTTTCTTT. Translating it yields CASSVLGGQSTEAFF.

V gene TRBV5-1 combines with J gene TRBJ2-1; D gene uncertain. V lost 4 bases, J lost 0 bases, and 11 bases lay in between. The CDR3 consists of 15 residues. CDR1 and CDR2 (germline): SGHRS, YFSETQ. The CDR3: CASSPETTSYNEQFF. The DNA for the CDR3 is TGCGCCAGCAGCCCTGAAACAACCTCCTACAATGAGCAGTTCTTC.

The rearrangement links TRBV6-5 to TRBJ1-2; tentative D call: TRBD1 (6 bases). The CDR3 covers 14 residues. Germline V gene data show CDR1 as MNHEY and CDR2 as SVGAGI. V dropped 5 bases and J dropped 2 bases, with 12 bases sitting between them. The CDR3, as DNA: TGTGCCAGCAGTCCCGGACAGCCGAACTATGGCTACACCTTC. This gives the protein CASSPGQPNYGYTF.

The gene calls are TRBV6-5 and TRBJ1-5; D remains ambiguous. Trimming removed 6 bases from V and 1 base from J, with 10 bases in between. Germline CDR1 and CDR2: MNHEY and SVGAGI. CDR3 size: 14 residues. The CDR3: CASRPDVSNQPQHF. The CDR3 region has the DNA TGTGCCAGCAGGCCCGACGTGAGCAATCAGCCCCAGCATTTT.

The J gene is TRBJ1-2, the V gene TRBV19, with no clear D. V was trimmed by 4 bases and J by 7 bases, leaving 19 bases between them. The CDR3 has 15 amino acids. Germline CDR1 reads LNHDA; CDR2 reads SQIVND (reference sequence). The CDR3 DNA is TGTGCCAGTAGTACCTGGAGCCCTCGGGGATTTGGCTACACCTTC. Encoded protein: CASSTWSPRGFGYTF.

The chain uses TRBV19 and TRBJ1-2, with D unclear. V was trimmed by 6 bases and J by 4 bases, leaving 18 bases between them. Germline V gene lookup returns CDR1 LNHDA and CDR2 SQIVND (reference sequence). The CDR3 sequence is 15 residues long. The chain's CDR3 is CASRTEYGRGYGYTF. The CDR3 bases are TGTGCCAGTAGGACGGAATACGGCCGAGGCTATGGCTACACCTTC.

The chain employs TRBV18 and TRBJ2-7; 11 bases are a match to TRBD1. V trimming: 3 bases; J trimming: 5 bases; junction bases outside the gene matches: 15. CDR1 KGHSH and CDR2 LQKENI come from the germline V gene. The CDR3 covers 18 residues. The CDR3 sequence is CASSPFPDRGQGADEQYF. As DNA, the CDR3 is TGTGCCAGCTCACCCTTCCCCGACCGTGGACAGGGGGCGGACGAGCAGTACTTC.

V gene TRBV5-4 combines with J gene TRBJ2-1; TRBD2 matches 14 bases. V lost 3 bases to trimming and J lost 5 bases; unmatched junction nucleotides: 7. Germline-derived CDR1 and CDR2 are SGHNT and YYREEE (reference sequence). CDR3 size: 17 residues. DNA for the CDR3: TGTGCCAGCAGCTCCGGGACTAGCGGGAGAGGGGACAATGAGCAGTTCTTC. Its translation is CASSSGTSGRGDNEQFF.

The J gene is TRBJ2-3, the V gene TRBV12-5, with 7 bases identical to TRBD2. With 3 bases clipped from V and 6 bases from J, the junction kept 12 bases outside the gene matches. In germline, CDR1 is LGHNT, CDR2 FRNRAP. This CDR3 contains 16 residues. CDR3 protein: CASGFGGGRTGDTQYF. The CDR3 DNA is TGTGCTAGTGGTTTCGGGGGAGGGAGGACTGGGGATACGCAGTATTTT.

Of note for this clone: One junction end does not reproduce the germline sequence, and a read error may be involved. The gene calls are TRBV10-3 and TRBJ1-4, with no clear D. The CDR3 loop spans 16 amino acids. Germline V CDR1 and CDR2: ENHRY, SYGVKD. The CDR3 spells CAISERQPKVNEKLFF. DNA for the CDR3: TGTGCCATCAGTGAGAGGCAGCCCAAAGTTAATGAAAAGCTGTTTTTT.

V and J are TRBV18 and TRBJ2-7, with 7 nucleotides matching TRBD1. From germline, CDR1 is KGHSH and CDR2 LQKENI. After removal of 8 bases from V and 1 base from J, the junction contained 5 bases not matched to a gene. The CDR3 runs 13 residues. This CDR3 is CASTGTVSYEQYF. CDR3 nucleotide sequence: TGTGCCAGCACTGGGACAGTGTCCTACGAGCAGTACTTC.

This chain uses TRBV5-1 with TRBJ2-2; 8 bases agree with TRBD2. V lost 0 bases to trimming and J lost 9 bases; unmatched junction nucleotides: 13. Germline assignment: CDR1 SGHRS and CDR2 YFSETQ. The CDR3 extends over 17 amino acids. CDR3 loop: CASSLGVVAGSSRELFF. CDR3 sequence (DNA): TGCGCCAGCAGCTTGGGTGTGGTAGCGGGGAGCTCGCGGGAGCTGTTTTTT.